A selection of T cell receptor beta chains follows, all from one sample in a study of beta chain features in type 1 diabetes. The table came from immunoSEQ multiplex PCR; TCRdb's copy has only in-frame clones and leaves some out. The table shows 860,000 or so clones, with around a sixth occurring only once. Sample: naive CD4+ T cells from blood. The receptors shown here come from a young woman in good health. CDR3s include the opening cysteine and the closing phenylalanine or tryptophan. A D gene is named only where the DNA matches it firmly. Clone size appears in some rows only: once, few, many, or a class for an expanded clone.

size: NA
D: TRBD2
length: 19
J: TRBJ2-2
V: TRBV27
DNA: TGTGCCAGCAGTCGCCGTGGGACTAGCGGGAGGGGAAACACCGGGGAGCTGTTTTTT
CDR3: CASSRRGTSGRGNTGELFF

size: NA
D: NA
length: 13
J: TRBJ2-7
V: TRBV7-2
DNA: TGTGCCAGCAGCCTAAAGTACGGACAGGAGCAGTACTTC
CDR3: CASSLKYGQEQYF

size: few
D: TRBD2
length: 16
J: TRBJ2-7
V: TRBV28
DNA: TGTGCCAGCAGCTCAACTTCGACTAGCGGGAGAAATGAGCAGTACTTC
CDR3: CASSSTSTSGRNEQYF

size: few
D: NA
length: 13
J: TRBJ2-7
V: TRBV5-6
DNA: TGTGCCAGCAGCTTGGACTTCGAGTACGAGCAGTACTTC
CDR3: CASSLDFEYEQYF

size: NA
D: NA
length: 15
J: TRBJ2-7
V: TRBV15
DNA: TGTGCCACCAGCAGAGATTACAGCGGAGCCTACGAGCAGTACTTC
CDR3: CATSRDYSGAYEQYF

size: few
D: NA
length: 10
J: TRBJ2-7
V: TRBV20-1
DNA: TGCAGTGCTAGGGACTACATGCAGTACTTC
CDR3: CSARDYMQYF

size: NA
D: TRBD2
length: 18
J: TRBJ2-1
V: TRBV28
DNA: TGTGCCAGCAGTTTCCCACTACTAGCGGGGGGAGGGTACAATGAGCAGTTCTTC
CDR3: CASSFPLLAGGGYNEQFF

size: NA
D: NA
length: 17
J: TRBJ2-6
V: TRBV11-3
DNA: TGTGCCAGCAGCAACAGTTGGGGGGCCTCTGGGGCCAACGTCCTGACTTTC
CDR3: CASSNSWGASGANVLTF

size: few
D: TRBD1
length: 11
J: TRBJ1-2
V: TRBV29-1
DNA: TGCAGCGTGCAGGGGGCCTATGGCTACACCTTC
CDR3: CSVQGAYGYTF

size: few
D: NA
length: 13
J: TRBJ1-2
V: TRBV6-6
DNA: TGTGCCAGCAGTTACGGCGAGGGTCATGGCTACACCTTC
CDR3: CASSYGEGHGYTF

size: NA
D: NA
length: 13
J: TRBJ2-5
V: TRBV7-2
DNA: TGTGCCAGCAGCGCGGGTCCTAGGCAGACCCAGTACTTC
CDR3: CASSAGPRQTQYF